These 24 T cell receptor beta chains were sequenced from one sample in a study of shared clonotypes between healthy human individuals. Profiled with immunoSEQ multiplex PCR; TCRdb holds only in-frame clones, not every one. The sample lists around 2,000,000 clones; approximately 95% were seen once. Material: naive CD4+ T cells sorted from blood. As for subset: CD45RA+ positively selected. These receptors all stem from a man aged 18 to 30 in good health.

V usage is TRBV29-1 and J usage is TRBJ2-7, with 9 nucleotides matching TRBD2. This CDR3 is built from 12 residues. CDR1 and CDR2 (germline): SQVTM, ANQGSEA. The CDR3 sequence is CSFIAGDYEQYF. CDR3 coding DNA: TGCAGTTTCATAGCGGGAGATTACGAGCAGTACTTC.

Details on this clone: Sequence at one end of the junction differs from germline and may be a read error. The CDR3 DNA reads as TGTGCTAGCAGGCCTACAGGGGGTAGCAATCAGCCCCAGCATTTT. This codes for CASRPTGGSNQPQHF. This sequence joins TRBV7-7 and TRBJ1-5; TRBD1 matches at 8 bases. Germline CDR1 reads SSHAT; CDR2 reads FNYEAQ (reference sequence). There are 15 residues in the CDR3.

This rearrangement joins TRBV5-1 to TRBJ2-4; D is perhaps TRBD2 (5 bases). Germline V gene data show CDR1 as SGHRS and CDR2 as YFSETQ. This CDR3 comprises 12 residues. The V gene lost 4 bases and the J gene lost 8 bases, with 10 bases spanning the gap. DNA for the CDR3: TGCGCCAGCAGCGAGGTGGGAGACATTCAGTACTTC. Encoded protein: CASSEVGDIQYF.

This sequence joins TRBV29-1 and TRBJ1-5, with 8 bases matching TRBD1. The CDR3 is 14 residues long. The germline V gene encodes CDR1 SQVTM and CDR2 ANQGSEA. Trimming took 4 bases from V and 3 from J; bases not matched to a gene: 5. The CDR3 spells CSVVPGGPNQPQHF. CDR3 DNA: TGCAGCGTTGTCCCAGGGGGCCCCAATCAGCCCCAGCATTTT.

The CDR3 reads CASSLRQGYEQYF. The CDR3 DNA sequence: TGTGCCAGCAGCCTGAGACAGGGATACGAGCAGTACTTC. V is TRBV7-3 and J is TRBJ2-7; 7 nucleotides line up with TRBD1. The V gene end was trimmed by 5 bases and the J gene end by 4 bases; junction bases not matched to a gene: 5. Germline values: CDR1 SGHTA, CDR2 FQGTGA. The CDR3 length is 13 residues.

This chain links TRBV10-2 with TRBJ1-2; the match to TRBD1 covers 8 bases. The CDR3 runs 14 residues. CDR1 is WSHSY and CDR2 is SAAADI in the germline V gene. V shed 3 bases, J shed 8 bases, and the junction held 8 bases outside the gene matches. The CDR3 loop is CASSELQGADGYTF. The CDR3 DNA is TGCGCCAGCAGTGAACTGCAGGGGGCTGACGGCTACACCTTC.

The V call is TRBV6-1, the J call TRBJ1-5; no clear D. CDR3 length: 13 amino acids. Germline CDR1 reads MNHNS; CDR2 reads SASEGT. The V end lost 7 bases, the J end lost 5 bases, and 12 bases lay between the germline ends. As DNA, the CDR3 is TGTGCCAGCATGGGAGGGAAGGATCAGCCCCAGCATTTT. It is translated as CASMGGKDQPQHF.

The chain couples TRBV6-6 to TRBJ2-7; TRBD2 agrees at 10 bases. The CDR3 length is 15 residues. Trimming took 6 bases from V and 3 from J; bases not matched to a gene: 8. Germline V CDR1 and CDR2: MNHNY, SVGAGI (reference sequence). The CDR3 region has the DNA TGTGCCAGCAGGGCGACTAGCGGGCCTAGCTACGAGCAGTACTTC. Its translation is CASRATSGPSYEQYF.

V usage is TRBV2 and J usage is TRBJ1-2, with D hard to call. V lost 1 base and J lost 1, with 4 bases in between. Germline CDR1 is SNHLY and CDR2 is FYNNEI. The CDR3 contains 13 residues. CDR3 in amino acids: CASSEGVNYGYTF. Here the CDR3 DNA reads TGTGCCAGCAGTGAAGGGGTTAACTATGGCTACACCTTC.

This clone was recorded once. The chain uses TRBV21-1 and TRBJ1-5. TRBV21-1 is described as a pseudogene. The CDR3 totals 13 residues. Written as DNA, the CDR3 is TGTGCCAGCAGCCTAAAATTAAATCAGCCCCAGCATTTT. Protein: CASSLKLNQPQHF.

CDR3 sequence: CASSLMGGANQETQYF. For the CDR3, the DNA is TGTGCCAGCAGCTTAATGGGGGGGGCGAACCAAGAGACCCAGTACTTC. The V call is TRBV7-2, the J call TRBJ2-5, with TRBD2 as a possible D gene (7 bases). Germline V gene sequence: CDR1 SGHTA, CDR2 FQGNSA. The CDR3 sequence is 16 residues long. The V end was cut by 2 bases, the J end by 0 bases, with 13 bases between.

The chain has TRBV4-1 and TRBJ1-4; D gene ambiguous. Germline V gives CDR1 MGHRA, CDR2 YSYEKL. V was trimmed by 1 base and J by 0 bases, leaving 9 bases between them. The CDR3 consists of 16 residues. CDR3 amino acids: CASSQAWAATNEKLFF. DNA of the CDR3: TGCGCCAGCAGCCAAGCTTGGGCGGCAACTAATGAAAAACTGTTTTTT.

Points on this clone: At one boundary the junction diverges from the germline segment, which might be a read error. The chain carries TRBV6-5 and TRBJ2-5; D unclear. CDR1 MNHEY and CDR2 SVGAGI come from the germline V gene. The CDR3 contains 11 residues. Written as DNA, the CDR3 is TGTGCCAGCAGTACCCAAGGGACCCAGTACTTC. Its translation is CASSTQGTQYF.

The chain employs TRBV7-8 and TRBJ2-2; a weak D match, TRBD1 (7 bases). The CDR3 totals 14 residues. Germline CDR1 is SGHVS and CDR2 is FQNEAQ. V dropped 6 bases and J dropped 5 bases, with 13 bases sitting between them. CDR3 nucleotides: TGTGCCAGCAGGTCGACAGGGAGGACCGGGGAGCTGTTTTTT. Its protein product is CASRSTGRTGELFF.

Concerning this clone: Distinct nucleotide sequences in the sample also encode this CDR3. V is TRBV30 and J is TRBJ1-1, with D tentatively TRBD1 (6 bases). The CDR3 runs to 13 residues. The ends were cut back, 2 bases at V and 2 bases at J, with 9 bases in the middle. Germline V lookup: CDR1 GTSNPN, CDR2 SVGIG (reference sequence). The CDR3 sequence: CAWSSQGNTEAFF. The CDR3 DNA sequence: TGTGCCTGGAGTTCACAGGGAAACACTGAAGCTTTCTTT.

V and J are TRBV7-6 and TRBJ2-3, with D perhaps matching TRBD1 (5 bases). The V end lost 5 bases, the J end lost 1 base, and 10 bases lay between the germline ends. The germline V gene encodes CDR1 SGHVS and CDR2 FNYEAQ. CDR3 length: 14 amino acids. The CDR3 here is CASSLGARTDTQYF. The CDR3 DNA reads TGTGCCAGCAGCCTTGGGGCCCGCACAGATACGCAGTATTTT.

The chain carries TRBV10-3 and TRBJ2-7; D is possibly TRBD1 (5 bases). This CDR3 has 11 residues. V lost 6 bases and J lost 6, with 9 bases in between. Germline CDR1 is ENHRY and CDR2 is SYGVKD. The CDR3 here is CAISVTGEQYF. In DNA, the CDR3 is TGTGCCATCAGCGTAACAGGCGAGCAGTACTTC.

The genes are TRBV2 and TRBJ1-5; D is undetermined. Germline-derived CDR1 and CDR2 are SNHLY and FYNNEI. The CDR3 runs 13 residues. The V and J ends lost 8 bases and 3 bases respectively, with 11 bases between them. The CDR3 sequence is CASGYMDNQPQHF. CDR3 nucleotide sequence: TGTGCCAGCGGTTACATGGACAATCAGCCCCAGCATTTT.

On this clone: The junction differs from germline at one of its ends, possibly a read error. V usage is TRBV28 and J usage is TRBJ1-6; D gene ambiguous. Per the germline V gene, CDR1 is MDHEN and CDR2 is SYDVKM. The CDR3 totals 15 residues. This CDR3 is CATEKASSYNSPPHF. The CDR3 DNA sequence: TGTGCCACCGAAAAAGCTAGCTCCTATAATTCACCCCCCCACTTT.

With regard to this clone: Other DNA sequences in this specimen translate into the identical CDR3. The chain combines TRBV5-1 with TRBJ1-1; D is ambiguous. This CDR3 contains 13 residues. CDR1 is SGHRS and CDR2 is YFSETQ in the germline V gene. Trimming left V 0 bases short and J 2 bases short, with 5 bases between. Here the CDR3 DNA reads TGCGCCAGCAGCTTGGAGTTAAACACTGAAGCTTTCTTT. It specifies CASSLELNTEAFF.

This clone has only one observation. A junction end diverges from the germline sequence, so it may reflect a read error. The V gene is TRBV7-7, the J gene TRBJ2-1; 11 bases align to TRBD2. This CDR3 contains 14 residues. The germline V gene encodes CDR1 SSHAT and CDR2 FNYEAQ (reference sequence). DNA for the CDR3: TGTGCTAGCAGCTTAACTAGCGGGAGTGGAGAGCAGTTCTTC. The encoded protein is CASSLTSGSGEQFF.

The rearrangement uses TRBV5-1 and TRBJ2-3; D possibly corresponds to TRBD1 (6 bases). V was trimmed by 3 bases and J by 2 bases, leaving 19 bases between them. From germline, CDR1 is SGHRS and CDR2 YFSETQ. This CDR3 is built from 17 residues. The CDR3 reads CASSYASKQGPTDTQYF. The CDR3 DNA is TGCGCCAGCAGCTATGCGTCGAAACAGGGTCCCACAGATACGCAGTATTTT.

Details on this clone: This sample also contains other DNA sequences that code for the same CDR3. CDR3 protein: CASSPGQGASQPQHF. The CDR3 DNA follows: TGCGCCAGCAGCCCGGGACAGGGGGCAAGTCAGCCCCAGCATTTT. The V call is TRBV5-1, the J call TRBJ1-5; TRBD1 agrees at 12 bases. The CDR3 sequence is 15 residues long. V shed 4 bases, J shed 6 bases, and the junction held 5 bases outside the gene matches. Per germline, CDR1 SGHRS and CDR2 YFSETQ.

The V gene is TRBV10-1, the J gene TRBJ2-7; possible D gene TRBD2, 6 bases. From germline, CDR1 is WNHNN and CDR2 SYGVQD (reference sequence). CDR3 length equals 14 residues. Trimming took off 2 bases at V and 1 base at J, with 9 bases between the two ends. The DNA of the CDR3 is TGCGCCAGCAGTGAGATGGAGGGGTCCTACGAGCAGTACTTC. The encoded protein is CASSEMEGSYEQYF.